This is a list of T cell receptor beta chains from one sample in a study of identical twins. One entry per CDR3 protein results from TCRdb running MiXCR on the 5' RACE reads. The table has about 190,000 distinct CDR3 sequences, approximately 15% seen once; the top ten hold 40%. The same data also went into a second study, on T cells expressing NK-cell markers.

The sample was CD8+ T cells sorted from blood. These receptors were taken from a woman aged 18-29 years in good health. Both conserved end residues are part of each CDR3. A D gene is named only where the DNA matches it firmly. Size values are once, few and many counts, or a class for expanded clones, and some rows have none.

J gene	D gene	V gene	clone size	CDR3 DNA	CDR3 protein
TRBJ2-1	-	TRBV12-3/TRBV12-4	-	TGTGCCAGCAGTTTGTTTGAGCAGTTCTTC	CASSLFEQFF
TRBJ1-2	TRBD1	TRBV4-2	few	TGTGCCAGCAGCCAGGGACAGGGACGGGACTACACCTTC	CASSQGQGRDYTF
TRBJ2-1	TRBD1	TRBV12-3/TRBV12-4	many	TGTGCCAGCACTCCGGACAGGGTCAATGAGCAGTTCTTC	CASTPDRVNEQFF
TRBJ2-1	-	TRBV4-3	-	TGCGCCAGCAGCCAAGACTTGGCACCGAGCTCCTACAATGAGCAGTTCTTC	CASSQDLAPSSYNEQFF
TRBJ2-3	-	TRBV7-8	few	TGTGCCAGCAGCTTTGCTCACACAGATACGCAGTATTTT	CASSFAHTDTQYF
TRBJ2-7	-	TRBV3-1	-	TGTGCCAGCTCCCTAAAACCCCCCATGGAGCAGTACTTC	CASSLKPPMEQYF
TRBJ1-4	TRBD1	TRBV10-3	few	TGTGCCACAGGGGGAGTCCCTAATGAAAAACTGTTTTTT	CATGGVPNEKLFF
TRBJ2-5	-	TRBV7-9	-	TGTGCCAGCAGTATCTCCCGATTAAGGGGGGGCCGGGAGACCCAGTACTTC	CASSISRLRGGRETQYF
TRBJ2-7	TRBD1	TRBV4-3	-	TGCGCCAGCAGCCAATCCGGGACAGGGTCCTACGAGCAGTACTTC	CASSQSGTGSYEQYF
TRBJ2-1	-	TRBV7-6	-	TGTGCCAGCAGTTCCCAAAACTACAATGAGCAGTTCTTC	CASSSQNYNEQFF
TRBJ1-1	-	TRBV12-3/TRBV12-4	-	TGTGCCAGCAACTTCGGAGGGGGGGAAGCTTTCTTT	CASNFGGGEAFF
TRBJ1-1	-	TRBV11-2	-	TGTGCCAGCAGGGTAGCCATGAACACTGAAGCTTTCTTT	CASRVAMNTEAFF
TRBJ1-1	-	TRBV3-1	many	TGTGCCAGCAGCCCAATGGAGAACACTGAAGCTTTCTTT	CASSPMENTEAFF
TRBJ2-3	-	TRBV5-1	few	TGCGCCAGCAGCTCGGACACGGACGATACGCAGTATTTT	CASSSDTDDTQYF
TRBJ2-7	-	TRBV5-1	-	TGCGCCAGCAGCGTAGGGGGACCCCGGGATGAGCAGTACTTC	CASSVGGPRDEQYF
TRBJ2-1	-	TRBV12-3/TRBV12-4	many	TGTGCCAGCAGTTTCCAGGGCCATGAGCAGTTCTTC	CASSFQGHEQFF
TRBJ1-2	-	TRBV11-2	few	TGTGCCAGCAGCCCATTTGGGGAGGGTGGCTATGGCTACACCTTC	CASSPFGEGGYGYTF
TRBJ2-3	-	TRBV6-1	-	TGTGCCAGCAGTGCCCCCCCCTCGAGACCAGATACGCAGTATTTT	CASSAPPSRPDTQYF
TRBJ2-7	-	TRBV10-1	-	TGCGCCAGCAGTGAGTTTAAGGGTGGATACGAGCAGTACTTC	CASSEFKGGYEQYF
TRBJ2-3	-	TRBV12-5	-	TGTGCTAGTGGTTTGGTACACGGGGCACCGACAGATACGCAGTATTTT	CASGLVHGAPTDTQYF
TRBJ2-7	TRBD2	TRBV20-1	-	TGCAGTGCTTTGGCGGGAGGATACGAGCAGTACTTC	CSALAGGYEQYF
TRBJ2-3	-	TRBV27	few	TGTGCCAGCAGCCATTATTCCACAGATACGCAGTATTTT	CASSHYSTDTQYF
TRBJ2-1	TRBD2	TRBV5-1	few	TGCGCCAGCAGCCAAAAAGGACTAGCGGGGACCTACAATGAGCAGTTCTTC	CASSQKGLAGTYNEQFF
TRBJ2-1	TRBD2	TRBV7-9	-	TGTGCCAGCAGCGCCCGGACTAGCTCTTACAATGAGCAGTTCTTC	CASSARTSSYNEQFF
TRBJ1-6	-	TRBV20-1	few	TGCAGTGCCAAACCCCCCATTAATTCACCCCTCCACTTT	CSAKPPINSPLHF
TRBJ2-7	-	TRBV6-1	-	TGTGCCGTAGCACCGGAGCGGAACTACGAGCAGTACTTC	CAVAPERNYEQYF
TRBJ2-7	TRBD2	TRBV9	-	TGTGCCAGCAGCGTAGGTAGCGGGCCTACCTACGAGCAGTACTTC	CASSVGSGPTYEQYF
TRBJ2-1	TRBD2	TRBV6-2/TRBV6-3	-	TGTGCCAGCAGTCCCCACCCGAGACTAGCGGGCGGGCATGAGCAGTTCTTC	CASSPHPRLAGGHEQFF
TRBJ1-2	-	TRBV20-1	few	TGCAGTGCTAGACAGGGATATGGCTACACCTTC	CSARQGYGYTF
TRBJ2-2	-	TRBV29-1	few	TGCAGCGTTGGCGACGCCGGGGAGCTGTTTTTT	CSVGDAGELFF
TRBJ2-7	-	TRBV12-3/TRBV12-4	few	TGTGCCAGCAGTTCAGTGACTCCCTATGAGCAGTACTTC	CASSSVTPYEQYF